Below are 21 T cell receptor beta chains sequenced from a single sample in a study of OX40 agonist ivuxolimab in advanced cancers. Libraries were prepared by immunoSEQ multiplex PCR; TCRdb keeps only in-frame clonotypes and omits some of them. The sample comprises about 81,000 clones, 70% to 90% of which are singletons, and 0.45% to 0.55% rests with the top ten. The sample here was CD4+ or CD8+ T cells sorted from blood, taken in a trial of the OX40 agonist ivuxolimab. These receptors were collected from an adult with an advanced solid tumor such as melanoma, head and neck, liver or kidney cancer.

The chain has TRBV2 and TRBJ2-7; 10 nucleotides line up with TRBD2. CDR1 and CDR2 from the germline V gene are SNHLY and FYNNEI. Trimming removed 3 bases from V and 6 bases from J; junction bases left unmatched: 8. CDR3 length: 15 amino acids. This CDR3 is CASSERSGGAAEQYF. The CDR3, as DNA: TGTGCCAGCAGTGAGAGGAGCGGGGGGGCTGCCGAGCAGTACTTC.

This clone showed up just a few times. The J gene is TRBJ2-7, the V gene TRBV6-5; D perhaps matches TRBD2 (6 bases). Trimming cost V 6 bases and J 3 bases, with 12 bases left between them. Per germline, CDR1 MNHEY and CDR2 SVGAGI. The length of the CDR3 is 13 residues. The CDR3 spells CASRPPGVYEQYF. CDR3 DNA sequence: TGTGCCAGCAGGCCTCCGGGGGTCTACGAGCAGTACTTC.

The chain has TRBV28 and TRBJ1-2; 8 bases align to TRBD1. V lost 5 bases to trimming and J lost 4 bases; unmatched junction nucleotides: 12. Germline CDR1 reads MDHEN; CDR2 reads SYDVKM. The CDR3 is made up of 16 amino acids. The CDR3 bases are TGTGCCAGCAGTGCCCCCGGGACAGGTTCCTTCTATGGCTACACCTTC. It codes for CASSAPGTGSFYGYTF.

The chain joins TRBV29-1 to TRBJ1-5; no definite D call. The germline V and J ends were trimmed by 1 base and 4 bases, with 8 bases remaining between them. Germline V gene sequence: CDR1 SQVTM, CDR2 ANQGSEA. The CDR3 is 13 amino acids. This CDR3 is CSVEVTRNQPQHF. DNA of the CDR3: TGCAGCGTTGAAGTTACAAGGAATCAGCCCCAGCATTTT. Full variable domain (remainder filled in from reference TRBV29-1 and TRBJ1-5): SAVISQKPSRDICQRGTSLTIQCQVDSQVTMMFWYRQQPGQSLTLIATANQGSEATYESGFVIDKFPISRPNLTFSTLTVSNMSPEDSSIYLCSVEVTRNQPQHFGDGTRLSIL.

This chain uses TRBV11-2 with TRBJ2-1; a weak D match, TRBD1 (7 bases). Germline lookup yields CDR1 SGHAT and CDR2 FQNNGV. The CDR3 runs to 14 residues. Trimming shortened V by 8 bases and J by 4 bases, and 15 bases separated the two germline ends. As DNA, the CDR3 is TGTGCCAGCGGGGGGACAGCGTCATACAATGAGCAGTTCTTC. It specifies CASGGTASYNEQFF.

CDR3 region: CASSYERYSGNTIYF. CDR3 nucleotide sequence: TGTGCCAGCAGTTACGAACGGTACTCTGGAAACACCATATATTTT. The V and J genes are TRBV6-5 and TRBJ1-3; D is undetermined. Per the germline V gene, CDR1 is MNHEY and CDR2 is SVGAGI. Deletions cut 2 bases from V and 0 bases from J, with 8 bases between. The CDR3 extends over 15 amino acids.

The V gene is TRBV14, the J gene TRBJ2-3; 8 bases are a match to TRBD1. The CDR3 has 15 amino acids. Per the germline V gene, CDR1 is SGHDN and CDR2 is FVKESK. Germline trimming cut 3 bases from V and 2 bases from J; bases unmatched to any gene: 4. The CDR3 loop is CASSHTGGITDTQYF. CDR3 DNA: TGTGCCAGCAGCCATACAGGGGGAATCACAGATACGCAGTATTTT.

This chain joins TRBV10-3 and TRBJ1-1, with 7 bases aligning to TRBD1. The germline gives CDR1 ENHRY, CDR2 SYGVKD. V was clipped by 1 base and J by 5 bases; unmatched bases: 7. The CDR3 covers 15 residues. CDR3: CAISEYEGAETEAFF. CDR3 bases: TGTGCCATCAGTGAGTACGAGGGGGCCGAAACTGAAGCTTTCTTT.

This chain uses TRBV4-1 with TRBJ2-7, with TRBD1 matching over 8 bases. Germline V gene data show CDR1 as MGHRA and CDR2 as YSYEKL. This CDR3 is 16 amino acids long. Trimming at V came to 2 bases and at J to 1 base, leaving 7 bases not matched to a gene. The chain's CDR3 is CASSQLGQGSSYEQYF. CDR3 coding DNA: TGCGCCAGCAGCCAACTCGGACAGGGAAGTTCCTACGAGCAGTACTTC.

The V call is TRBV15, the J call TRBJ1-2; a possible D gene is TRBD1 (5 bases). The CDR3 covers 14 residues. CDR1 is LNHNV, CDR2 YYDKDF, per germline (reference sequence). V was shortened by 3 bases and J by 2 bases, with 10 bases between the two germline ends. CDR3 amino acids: CATSRAGLNYGYTF. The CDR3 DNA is TGTGCCACCAGCAGGGCGGGACTAAACTATGGCTACACCTTC. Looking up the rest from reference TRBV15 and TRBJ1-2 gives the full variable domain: DAMVIQNPRYQVTQFGKPVTLSCSQTLNHNVMYWYQQKSSQAPKLLFHYYDKDFNNEADTPDNFQSRRPNTSFCFLDIRSPGLGDTAMYLCATSRAGLNYGYTFGSGTRLTVV.

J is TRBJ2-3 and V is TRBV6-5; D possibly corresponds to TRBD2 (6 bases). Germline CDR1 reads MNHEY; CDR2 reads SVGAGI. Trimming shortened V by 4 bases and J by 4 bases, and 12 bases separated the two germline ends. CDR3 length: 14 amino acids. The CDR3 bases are TGTGCCAGCAGTTTTCGGAGGGGCCCAGATACGCAGTATTTT. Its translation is CASSFRRGPDTQYF.

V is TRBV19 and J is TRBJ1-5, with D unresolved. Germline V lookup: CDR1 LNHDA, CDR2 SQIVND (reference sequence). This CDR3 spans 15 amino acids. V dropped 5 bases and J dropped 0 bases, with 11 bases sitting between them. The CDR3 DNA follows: TGTGCCAGTAGTTACTCGACCTATAGCAATCAGCCCCAGCATTTT. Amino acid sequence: CASSYSTYSNQPQHF. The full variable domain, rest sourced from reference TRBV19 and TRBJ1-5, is DGGITQSPKYLFRKEGQNVTLSCEQNLNHDAMYWYRQDPGQGLRLIYYSQIVNDFQKGDIAEGYSVSREKKESFPLTVTSAQKNPTAFYLCASSYSTYSNQPQHFGDGTRLSIL.

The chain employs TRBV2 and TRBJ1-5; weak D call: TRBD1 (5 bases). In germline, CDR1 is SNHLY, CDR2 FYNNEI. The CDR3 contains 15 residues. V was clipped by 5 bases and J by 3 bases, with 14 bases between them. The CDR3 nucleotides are TGTGCCAGCAGTAGGGGCCTAACGTTCAATCAGCCCCAGCATTTT. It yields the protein CASSRGLTFNQPQHF.

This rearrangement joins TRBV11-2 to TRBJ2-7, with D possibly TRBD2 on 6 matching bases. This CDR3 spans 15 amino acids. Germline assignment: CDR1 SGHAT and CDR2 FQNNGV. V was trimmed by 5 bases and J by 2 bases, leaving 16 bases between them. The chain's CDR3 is CASSLSGGETYEQYF. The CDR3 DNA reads TGTGCCAGCAGCCTCAGTGGCGGGGAAACCTACGAGCAGTACTTC.

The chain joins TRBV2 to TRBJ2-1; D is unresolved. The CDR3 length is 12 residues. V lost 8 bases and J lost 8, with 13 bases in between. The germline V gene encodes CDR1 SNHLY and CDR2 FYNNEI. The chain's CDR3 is CASSLYIDEQFF. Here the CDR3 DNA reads TGTGCCAGCTCTCTCTATATCGATGAGCAGTTCTTC.

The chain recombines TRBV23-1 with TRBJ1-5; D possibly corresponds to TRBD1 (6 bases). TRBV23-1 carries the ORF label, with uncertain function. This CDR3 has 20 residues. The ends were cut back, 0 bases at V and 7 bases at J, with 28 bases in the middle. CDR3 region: CASSQSKGVGARGIRQPQHF. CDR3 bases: TGCGCCAGCAGTCAATCGAAGGGGGTTGGGGCGCGCGGGATACGACAGCCCCAGCATTTT.

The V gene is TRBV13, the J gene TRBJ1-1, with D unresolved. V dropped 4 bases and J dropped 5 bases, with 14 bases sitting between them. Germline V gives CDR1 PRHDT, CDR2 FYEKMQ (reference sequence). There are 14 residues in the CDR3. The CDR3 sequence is CASSYRGSGTEAFF. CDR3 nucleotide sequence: TGTGCCAGCAGCTACCGAGGGTCGGGGACTGAAGCTTTCTTT. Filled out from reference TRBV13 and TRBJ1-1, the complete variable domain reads AAGVIQSPRHLIKEKRETATLKCYPIPRHDTVYWYQQGPGQDPQFLISFYEKMQSDKGSIPDRFSAQQFSDYHSELNMSSLELGDSALYFCASSYRGSGTEAFFGQGTRLTVV.

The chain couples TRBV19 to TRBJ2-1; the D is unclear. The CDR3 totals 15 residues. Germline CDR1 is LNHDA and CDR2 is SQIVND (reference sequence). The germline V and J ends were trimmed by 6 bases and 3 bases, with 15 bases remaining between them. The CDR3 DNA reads TGTGCCAGTAGAGTAGGCGGCACTATCTACAATGAGCAGTTCTTC. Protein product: CASRVGGTIYNEQFF. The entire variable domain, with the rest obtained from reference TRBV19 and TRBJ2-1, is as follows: DGGITQSPKYLFRKEGQNVTLSCEQNLNHDAMYWYRQDPGQGLRLIYYSQIVNDFQKGDIAEGYSVSREKKESFPLTVTSAQKNPTAFYLCASRVGGTIYNEQFFGPGTRLTVL.

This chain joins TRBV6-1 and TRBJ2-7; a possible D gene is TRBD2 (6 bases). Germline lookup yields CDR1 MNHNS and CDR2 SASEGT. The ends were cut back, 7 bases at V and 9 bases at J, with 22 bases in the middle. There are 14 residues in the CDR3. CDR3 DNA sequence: TGTGCCAGCACCCCACAGTCGGGGGTGAAAGGGCAGTACTTC. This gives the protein CASTPQSGVKGQYF.

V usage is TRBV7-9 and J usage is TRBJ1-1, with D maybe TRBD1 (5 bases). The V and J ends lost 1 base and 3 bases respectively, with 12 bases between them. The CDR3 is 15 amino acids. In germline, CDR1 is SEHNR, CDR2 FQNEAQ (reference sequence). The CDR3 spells CASSLVDRGDTEAFF. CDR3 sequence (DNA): TGTGCCAGCAGCTTAGTTGACAGAGGGGACACTGAAGCTTTCTTT.

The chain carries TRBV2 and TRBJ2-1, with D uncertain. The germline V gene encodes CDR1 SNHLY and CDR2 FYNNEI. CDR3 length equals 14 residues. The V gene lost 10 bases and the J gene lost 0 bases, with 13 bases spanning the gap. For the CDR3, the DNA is TGTGCCACCACCCAGGCAAGCTCCTACAATGAGCAGTTCTTC. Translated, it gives CATTQASSYNEQFF.